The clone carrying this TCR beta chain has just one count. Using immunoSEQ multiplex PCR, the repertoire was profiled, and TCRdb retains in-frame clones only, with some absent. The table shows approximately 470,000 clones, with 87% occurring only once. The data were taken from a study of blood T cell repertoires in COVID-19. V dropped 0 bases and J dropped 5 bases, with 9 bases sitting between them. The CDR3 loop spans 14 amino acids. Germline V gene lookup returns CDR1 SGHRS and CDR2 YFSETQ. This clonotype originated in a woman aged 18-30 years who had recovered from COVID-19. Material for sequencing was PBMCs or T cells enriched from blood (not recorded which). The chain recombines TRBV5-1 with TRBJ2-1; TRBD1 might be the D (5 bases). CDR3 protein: CASSLDRTDNEQFF. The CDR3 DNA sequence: TGCGCCAGCAGCTTGGACAGGACCGACAATGAGCAGTTCTTC. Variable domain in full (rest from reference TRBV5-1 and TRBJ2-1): KAGVTQTPRYLIKTRGQQVTLSCSPISGHRSVSWYQQTPGQGLQFLFEYFSETQRNKGNFPGRFSGRQFSNSRSEMNVSTLELGDSALYLCASSLDRTDNEQFFGPGTRLTVL.